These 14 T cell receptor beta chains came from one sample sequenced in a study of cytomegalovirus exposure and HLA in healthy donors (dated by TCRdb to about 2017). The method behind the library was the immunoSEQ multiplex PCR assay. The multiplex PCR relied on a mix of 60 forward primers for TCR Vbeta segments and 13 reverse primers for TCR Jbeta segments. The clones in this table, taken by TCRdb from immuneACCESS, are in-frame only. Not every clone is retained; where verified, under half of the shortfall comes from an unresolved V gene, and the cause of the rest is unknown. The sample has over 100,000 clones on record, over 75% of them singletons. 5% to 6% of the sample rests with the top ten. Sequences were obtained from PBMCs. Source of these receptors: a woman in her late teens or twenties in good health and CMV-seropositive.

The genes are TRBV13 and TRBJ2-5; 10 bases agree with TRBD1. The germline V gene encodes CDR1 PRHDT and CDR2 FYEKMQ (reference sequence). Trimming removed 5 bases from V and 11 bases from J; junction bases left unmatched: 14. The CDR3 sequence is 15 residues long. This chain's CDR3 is CASSPGQGDFGEQYF. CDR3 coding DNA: TGTGCCAGCAGCCCTGGACAGGGGGATTTTGGAGAGCAGTACTTC.

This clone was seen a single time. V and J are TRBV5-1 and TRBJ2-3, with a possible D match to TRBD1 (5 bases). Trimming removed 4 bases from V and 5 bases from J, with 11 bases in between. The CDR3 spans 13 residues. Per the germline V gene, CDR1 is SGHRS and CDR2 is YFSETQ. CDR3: CASSSGAVDTQYF. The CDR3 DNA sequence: TGCGCCAGCAGCAGTGGGGCTGTAGATACGCAGTATTTT. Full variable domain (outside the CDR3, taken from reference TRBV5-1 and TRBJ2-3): KAGVTQTPRYLIKTRGQQVTLSCSPISGHRSVSWYQQTPGQGLQFLFEYFSETQRNKGNFPGRFSGRQFSNSRSEMNVSTLELGDSALYLCASSSGAVDTQYFGPGTRLTVL.

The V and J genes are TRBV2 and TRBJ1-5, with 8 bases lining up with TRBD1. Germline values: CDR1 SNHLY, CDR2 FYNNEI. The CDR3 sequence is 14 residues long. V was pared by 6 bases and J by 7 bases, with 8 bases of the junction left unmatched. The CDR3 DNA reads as TGTGCCAGCAGCGAGGACAGGGCTGGACAGCCCCAGCATTTT. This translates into CASSEDRAGQPQHF.

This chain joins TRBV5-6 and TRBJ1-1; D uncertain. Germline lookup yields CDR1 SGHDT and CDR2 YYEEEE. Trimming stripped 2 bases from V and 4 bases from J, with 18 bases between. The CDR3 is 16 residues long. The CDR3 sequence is CASSFLEGQWGTEAFF. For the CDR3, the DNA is TGTGCCAGCAGCTTCCTCGAGGGCCAATGGGGCACTGAAGCTTTCTTT.

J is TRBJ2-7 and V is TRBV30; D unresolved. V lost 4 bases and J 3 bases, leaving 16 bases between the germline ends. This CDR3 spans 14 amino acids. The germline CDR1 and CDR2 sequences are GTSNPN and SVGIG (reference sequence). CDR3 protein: CAWNKLLVSYEQYF. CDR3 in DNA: TGTGCCTGGAATAAACTTCTAGTCAGCTACGAGCAGTACTTC.

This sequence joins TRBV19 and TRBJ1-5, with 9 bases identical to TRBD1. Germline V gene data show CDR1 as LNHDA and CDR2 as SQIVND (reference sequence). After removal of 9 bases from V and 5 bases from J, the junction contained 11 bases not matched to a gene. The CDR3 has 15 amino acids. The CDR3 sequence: CASHKGQGAYQPQHF. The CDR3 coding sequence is TGTGCCAGCCACAAGGGACAGGGAGCCTATCAGCCCCAGCATTTT.

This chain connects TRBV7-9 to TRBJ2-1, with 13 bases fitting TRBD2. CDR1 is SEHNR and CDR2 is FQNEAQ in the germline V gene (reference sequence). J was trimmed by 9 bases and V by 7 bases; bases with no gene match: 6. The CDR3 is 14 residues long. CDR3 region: CASNGLAGDGEQFF. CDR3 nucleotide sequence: TGTGCCAGCAATGGACTAGCGGGAGACGGTGAGCAGTTCTTC.

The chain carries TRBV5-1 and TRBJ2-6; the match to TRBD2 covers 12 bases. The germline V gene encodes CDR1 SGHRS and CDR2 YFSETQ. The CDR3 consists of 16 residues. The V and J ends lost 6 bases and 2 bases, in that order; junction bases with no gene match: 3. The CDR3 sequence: CASTRTSGTGANVLTF. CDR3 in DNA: TGCGCCAGCACGCGGACTAGCGGGACTGGGGCCAACGTCCTGACTTTC.

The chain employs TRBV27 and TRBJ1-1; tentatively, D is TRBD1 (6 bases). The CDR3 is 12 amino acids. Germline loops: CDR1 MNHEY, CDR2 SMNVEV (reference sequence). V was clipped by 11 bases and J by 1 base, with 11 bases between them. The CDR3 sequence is CAAGASNTEAFF. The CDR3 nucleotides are TGTGCCGCAGGGGCGTCGAACACTGAAGCTTTCTTT.

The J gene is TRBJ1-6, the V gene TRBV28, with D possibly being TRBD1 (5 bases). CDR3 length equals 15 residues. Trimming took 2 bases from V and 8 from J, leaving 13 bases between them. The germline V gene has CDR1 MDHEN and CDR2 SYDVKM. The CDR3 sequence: CASSLRQLSYSPLHF. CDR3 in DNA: TGTGCCAGCAGTTTAAGACAGCTCTCCTATTCACCCCTCCACTTT.

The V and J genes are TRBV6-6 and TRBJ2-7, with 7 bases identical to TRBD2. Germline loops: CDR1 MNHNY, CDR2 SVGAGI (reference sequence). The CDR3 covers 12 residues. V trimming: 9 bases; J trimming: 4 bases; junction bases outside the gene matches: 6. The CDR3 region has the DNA TGTGCCAGTCTAGCGGACCCGTACGAGCAGTACTTC. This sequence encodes CASLADPYEQYF.

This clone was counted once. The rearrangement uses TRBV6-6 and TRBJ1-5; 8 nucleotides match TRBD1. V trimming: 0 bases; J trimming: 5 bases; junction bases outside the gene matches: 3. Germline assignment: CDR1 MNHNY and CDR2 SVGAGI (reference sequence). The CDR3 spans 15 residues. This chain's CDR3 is CASSYSMDRDQPQHF. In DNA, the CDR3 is TGTGCCAGCAGTTACTCGATGGACAGGGATCAGCCCCAGCATTTT.

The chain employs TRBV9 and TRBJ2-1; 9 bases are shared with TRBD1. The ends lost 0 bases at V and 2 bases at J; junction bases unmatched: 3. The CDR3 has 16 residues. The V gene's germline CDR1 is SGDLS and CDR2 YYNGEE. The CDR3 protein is CASSVEDRGTYNEQFF. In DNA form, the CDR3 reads TGTGCCAGCAGCGTAGAGGACAGGGGAACCTACAATGAGCAGTTCTTC.

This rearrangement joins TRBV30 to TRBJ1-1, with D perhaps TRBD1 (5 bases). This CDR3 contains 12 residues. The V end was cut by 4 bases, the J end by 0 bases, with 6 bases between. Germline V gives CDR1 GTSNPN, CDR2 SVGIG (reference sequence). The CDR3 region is CAWNRLNTEAFF. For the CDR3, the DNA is TGTGCCTGGAACAGGTTGAACACTGAAGCTTTCTTT.